A selection of T cell receptor beta chains follows, all from one sample in a study of blood T cell repertoires in COVID-19. Profiled with immunoSEQ multiplex PCR; TCRdb holds only in-frame clones, not every one. Altogether 200,000 or so clones are present, 84% being singletons, with the ten largest covering about 5.1%. What was sequenced was peripheral blood. The source is a woman in her sixties who had recovered from COVID-19. Each CDR3 is given with its conserved first and last residue. D genes are given only for firm matches. Not every row has a clone size; where given, it reads once, few, many or a size class.

d_call: .
j_call: TRBJ1-1
clone_size: .
v_call: TRBV7-9
cdr3_aa: CASSLTGVSEAFF
cdr3_nt: TGTGCCAGCAGCCTCACCGGGGTTTCTGAAGCTTTCTTT

d_call: TRBD1
j_call: TRBJ1-2
clone_size: .
v_call: TRBV9
cdr3_aa: CASSLRQGADYGYTF
cdr3_nt: TGTGCCAGCAGCTTAAGACAGGGAGCGGACTATGGCTACACCTTC

d_call: TRBD1
j_call: TRBJ2-3
clone_size: .
v_call: TRBV7-6
cdr3_aa: CASSLVVTDRGFTDTQYF
cdr3_nt: TGTGCCAGCAGCTTAGTCGTAACCGACAGGGGATTCACAGATACGCAGTATTTT

d_call: TRBD1
j_call: TRBJ2-5
clone_size: .
v_call: TRBV4-1
cdr3_aa: CASSRGTASQETQYF
cdr3_nt: TGCGCCAGCAGCCGAGGGACAGCCAGCCAAGAGACCCAGTACTTC

d_call: .
j_call: TRBJ1-1
clone_size: .
v_call: TRBV6-5
cdr3_aa: CASSYSPVNTEAFF
cdr3_nt: TGTGCCAGCAGTTACTCGCCAGTTAACACTGAAGCTTTCTTT

d_call: .
j_call: TRBJ1-1
clone_size: .
v_call: TRBV6-5
cdr3_aa: CASSYSQGWGTEAFF
cdr3_nt: TGTGCCAGCAGTTACTCGCAGGGTTGGGGCACTGAAGCTTTCTTT

d_call: .
j_call: TRBJ1-1
clone_size: many
v_call: TRBV7-9
cdr3_aa: CASSPPLLNTEAFF
cdr3_nt: TGTGCCAGCAGCCCCCCTCTATTGAACACTGAAGCTTTCTTT

d_call: TRBD1
j_call: TRBJ2-3
clone_size: .
v_call: TRBV6-1
cdr3_aa: CASSEEDGGTGITDTQYF
cdr3_nt: TGTGCCAGCAGTGAAGAGGATGGGGGGACAGGAATTACAGATACGCAGTATTTT

d_call: TRBD1
j_call: TRBJ1-1
clone_size: .
v_call: TRBV24-1
cdr3_aa: CATSELRDRGILNTEAFF
cdr3_nt: TGTGCCACCAGTGAACTCCGGGACAGGGGGATATTGAACACTGAAGCTTTCTTT

d_call: .
j_call: TRBJ1-2
clone_size: .
v_call: TRBV9
cdr3_aa: CASSVGGEWGYTF
cdr3_nt: TGTGCCAGCAGCGTAGGGGGGGAGTGGGGCTACACCTTC

d_call: TRBD2
j_call: TRBJ2-5
clone_size: .
v_call: TRBV30
cdr3_aa: CAWGLARETQYF
cdr3_nt: TGTGCCTGGGGACTAGCCCGAGAGACCCAGTACTTC

d_call: .
j_call: TRBJ2-7
clone_size: .
v_call: TRBV10-3
cdr3_aa: CAISRPGPYEQYF
cdr3_nt: TGTGCCATCAGCCGTCCAGGCCCCTACGAGCAGTACTTC

d_call: TRBD1
j_call: TRBJ1-1
clone_size: .
v_call: TRBV18
cdr3_aa: CASSPDRVGSTEAFF
cdr3_nt: TGTGCCAGCTCCCCCGACAGGGTAGGATCCACTGAAGCTTTCTTT

d_call: .
j_call: TRBJ1-1
clone_size: .
v_call: TRBV27
cdr3_aa: CASSPWTLDRNTEAFF
cdr3_nt: TGTGCCAGCAGTCCTTGGACCTTGGACAGGAACACTGAAGCTTTCTTT

d_call: .
j_call: TRBJ1-1
clone_size: .
v_call: TRBV4-1
cdr3_aa: CASSQGARTEAFF
cdr3_nt: TGCGCCAGCAGCCAGGGGGCCCGTACTGAAGCTTTCTTT

d_call: .
j_call: TRBJ2-7
clone_size: few
v_call: TRBV7-9
cdr3_aa: CASSWGDFSDLSYEQYF
cdr3_nt: TGTGCCAGCAGCTGGGGGGACTTTTCCGACCTCTCCTACGAGCAGTACTTC

d_call: .
j_call: TRBJ1-1
clone_size: .
v_call: TRBV10-3
cdr3_aa: CAISVAAGPTEAFF
cdr3_nt: TGTGCCATCAGTGTAGCGGCAGGGCCGACTGAAGCTTTCTTT

d_call: .
j_call: TRBJ2-4
clone_size: .
v_call: TRBV4-1
cdr3_aa: CASSQGPVAKNIQYF
cdr3_nt: TGCGCCAGCAGCCAAGGTCCCGTAGCCAAAAACATTCAGTACTTC

d_call: .
j_call: TRBJ1-1
clone_size: .
v_call: TRBV9
cdr3_aa: CASSPREIWSTEAFF
cdr3_nt: TGTGCCAGCAGCCCCCGAGAGATCTGGAGCACTGAAGCTTTCTTT

d_call: .
j_call: TRBJ1-2
clone_size: once
v_call: TRBV20-1
cdr3_aa: CSAGGQFPNYGYTF
cdr3_nt: TGCAGTGCTGGTGGACAGTTTCCTAACTATGGCTACACCTTC

d_call: .
j_call: TRBJ2-5
clone_size: .
v_call: TRBV4-3
cdr3_aa: CASSPGQQETQYF
cdr3_nt: TGCGCCAGCAGCCCTGGACAGCAAGAGACCCAGTACTTC

d_call: .
j_call: TRBJ1-5
clone_size: .
v_call: TRBV10-3
cdr3_aa: CAISGGLGQPQHF
cdr3_nt: TGTGCCATCAGTGGGGGGCTAGGGCAGCCCCAGCATTTT

d_call: TRBD2
j_call: TRBJ2-3
clone_size: .
v_call: TRBV5-4
cdr3_aa: CASSLGLDGGDTQYF
cdr3_nt: TGTGCCAGCAGCTTGGGTCTAGACGGGGGGGATACGCAGTATTTT

d_call: .
j_call: TRBJ1-1
clone_size: few
v_call: TRBV30
cdr3_aa: CAWNEAAGVTEAFF
cdr3_nt: TGTGCCTGGAATGAGGCAGCGGGGGTCACTGAAGCTTTCTTT

d_call: TRBD2
j_call: TRBJ2-1
clone_size: once
v_call: TRBV10-2
cdr3_aa: CASRGELGLAFLWEQFF
cdr3_nt: TGCGCCAGCAGAGGGGAATTAGGACTAGCGTTCCTGTGGGAGCAGTTCTTC

d_call: .
j_call: TRBJ1-6
clone_size: .
v_call: TRBV5-4
cdr3_aa: CASRYSFDNSPLHF
cdr3_nt: TGTGCCAGCAGGTACAGTTTCGATAATTCACCCCTCCACTTT

d_call: TRBD1
j_call: TRBJ1-1
clone_size: once
v_call: TRBV6-2/TRBV6-3
cdr3_aa: CASSYVTGGSTGEAFF
cdr3_nt: TGTGCCAGCAGTTACGTGACAGGGGGATCAACAGGTGAAGCTTTCTTT

d_call: .
j_call: TRBJ1-2
clone_size: .
v_call: TRBV18
cdr3_aa: CASSPIQGESYGYTF
cdr3_nt: TGTGCCAGCTCACCGATACAGGGTGAGAGCTATGGCTACACCTTC

d_call: TRBD1
j_call: TRBJ1-4
clone_size: .
v_call: TRBV30
cdr3_aa: CAWSVTWQGEEKLFF
cdr3_nt: TGTGCCTGGAGTGTAACATGGCAGGGGGAGGAAAAACTGTTTTTT

d_call: .
j_call: TRBJ2-3
clone_size: .
v_call: TRBV7-2
cdr3_aa: CASSIKGPTDTQYF
cdr3_nt: TGTGCCAGCAGCATAAAGGGGCCCACAGATACGCAGTATTTT

d_call: .
j_call: TRBJ1-2
clone_size: few
v_call: TRBV4-2
cdr3_aa: CASSANTGSAYGYTF
cdr3_nt: TGTGCCAGCAGCGCTAATACCGGGAGCGCCTATGGCTACACCTTC

d_call: TRBD1
j_call: TRBJ2-5
clone_size: few
v_call: TRBV5-6
cdr3_aa: CASTLGTGETQYF
cdr3_nt: TGTGCCAGCACCCTTGGGACAGGAGAGACCCAGTACTTC

d_call: .
j_call: TRBJ1-3
clone_size: .
v_call: TRBV30
cdr3_aa: CAWSLGSPGNTIYF
cdr3_nt: TGTGCCTGGAGTCTAGGCTCCCCTGGAAACACCATATATTTT

d_call: TRBD1
j_call: TRBJ2-2
clone_size: once
v_call: TRBV3-1/TRBV3-2
cdr3_aa: CAIGDRDGYTGELFF
cdr3_nt: TGTGCCATCGGGGACAGGGACGGGTACACCGGGGAGCTGTTTTTT

d_call: .
j_call: TRBJ2-3
clone_size: .
v_call: TRBV7-8
cdr3_aa: CASSLLPPGGVSTDTQYF
cdr3_nt: TGTGCCAGCAGCTTACTCCCCCCCGGGGGAGTTAGCACAGATACGCAGTATTTT

d_call: TRBD2
j_call: TRBJ2-3
clone_size: once
v_call: TRBV5-1
cdr3_aa: CASSPELAGGSTDTQYF
cdr3_nt: TGCGCCAGCAGCCCGGAACTAGCGGGGGGGAGCACAGATACGCAGTATTTT

d_call: .
j_call: TRBJ2-3
clone_size: once
v_call: TRBV6-5
cdr3_aa: CASRAGRSTDTQYF
cdr3_nt: TGTGCCAGCAGGGCGGGGAGGAGCACAGATACGCAGTATTTT

d_call: TRBD1
j_call: TRBJ2-3
clone_size: .
v_call: TRBV14
cdr3_aa: CASSHSSQGDTQYF
cdr3_nt: TGTGCCAGCAGCCACAGCTCACAGGGGGATACGCAGTATTTT

d_call: .
j_call: TRBJ1-2
clone_size: .
v_call: TRBV30
cdr3_aa: CAREEGTLTGYTF
cdr3_nt: TGTGCCAGGGAGGAGGGGACCCTCACTGGCTACACCTTC

d_call: TRBD2
j_call: TRBJ2-2
clone_size: .
v_call: TRBV6-4
cdr3_aa: CASSDSSSGSGELFF
cdr3_nt: TGTGCCAGCAGTGACTCTTCTAGCGGGTCCGGGGAGCTGTTTTTT

d_call: .
j_call: TRBJ1-6
clone_size: .
v_call: TRBV11-2
cdr3_aa: CASSRWDILNNSPLHF
cdr3_nt: TGTGCCAGCAGCCGCTGGGACATATTAAATAATTCACCCCTCCACTTT

d_call: .
j_call: TRBJ2-1
clone_size: .
v_call: TRBV23-1
cdr3_aa: CASSRGQGCNEQFF
cdr3_nt: TGCGCCAGCAGTAGAGGTCAGGGGTGCAATGAGCAGTTCTTC

d_call: .
j_call: TRBJ1-5
clone_size: .
v_call: TRBV3-1/TRBV3-2
cdr3_aa: CASSQGTQNQPQHF
cdr3_nt: TGTGCCAGCAGCCAAGGGACACAAAATCAGCCCCAGCATTTT

d_call: TRBD1
j_call: TRBJ1-6
clone_size: .
v_call: TRBV19
cdr3_aa: CASSVWTGRSYNSPLHF
cdr3_nt: TGTGCCAGTAGTGTCTGGACAGGACGCTCCTATAATTCACCCCTCCACTTT

d_call: TRBD2
j_call: TRBJ2-7
clone_size: once
v_call: TRBV19
cdr3_aa: CASSPPSGGRYEQYF
cdr3_nt: TGTGCCAGTAGTCCACCTAGCGGGGGGCGGTACGAGCAGTACTTC

d_call: TRBD1
j_call: TRBJ2-3
clone_size: .
v_call: TRBV3-1/TRBV3-2
cdr3_aa: CASSQRGWDRGGDTQYF
cdr3_nt: TGTGCCAGCAGCCAACGAGGCTGGGACAGGGGGGGAGATACGCAGTATTTT

d_call: .
j_call: TRBJ2-1
clone_size: .
v_call: TRBV7-3
cdr3_aa: CASGFPRTEQFF
cdr3_nt: TGTGCCAGCGGTTTCCCTAGAACTGAGCAGTTCTTC

d_call: .
j_call: TRBJ2-5
clone_size: .
v_call: TRBV6-5
cdr3_aa: CASAGSMETQYF
cdr3_nt: TGTGCCAGCGCCGGGTCAATGGAGACCCAGTACTTC

d_call: TRBD2
j_call: TRBJ2-3
clone_size: .
v_call: TRBV10-3
cdr3_aa: CAISDGGGWNTQYF
cdr3_nt: TGTGCCATCAGTGATGGCGGGGGGTGGAATACGCAGTATTTT

d_call: .
j_call: TRBJ1-6
clone_size: .
v_call: TRBV7-9
cdr3_aa: CASSQDSRNSPLHF
cdr3_nt: TGTGCCAGCAGCCAGGACAGTCGTAATTCACCCCTCCACTTT